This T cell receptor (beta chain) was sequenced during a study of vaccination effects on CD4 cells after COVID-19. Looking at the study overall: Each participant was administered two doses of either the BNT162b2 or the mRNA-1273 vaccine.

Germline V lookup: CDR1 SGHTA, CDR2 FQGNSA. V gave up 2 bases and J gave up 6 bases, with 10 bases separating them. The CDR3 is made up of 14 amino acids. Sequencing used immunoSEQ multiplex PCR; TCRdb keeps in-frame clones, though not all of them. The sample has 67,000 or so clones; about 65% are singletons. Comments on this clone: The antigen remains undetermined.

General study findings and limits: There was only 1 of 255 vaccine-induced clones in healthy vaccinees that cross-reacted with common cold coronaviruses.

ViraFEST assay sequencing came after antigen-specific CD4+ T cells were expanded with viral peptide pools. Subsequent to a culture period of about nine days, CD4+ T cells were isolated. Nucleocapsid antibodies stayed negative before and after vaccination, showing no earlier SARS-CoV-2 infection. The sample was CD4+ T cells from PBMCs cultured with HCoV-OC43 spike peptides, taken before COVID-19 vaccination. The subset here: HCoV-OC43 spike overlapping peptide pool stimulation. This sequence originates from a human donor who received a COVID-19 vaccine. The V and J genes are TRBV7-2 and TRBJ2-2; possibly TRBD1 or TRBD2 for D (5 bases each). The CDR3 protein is CASSLPGLAGELFF. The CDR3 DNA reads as TGTGCCAGCAGCTTACCGGGGCTCGCCGGGGAGCTGTTTTTT.